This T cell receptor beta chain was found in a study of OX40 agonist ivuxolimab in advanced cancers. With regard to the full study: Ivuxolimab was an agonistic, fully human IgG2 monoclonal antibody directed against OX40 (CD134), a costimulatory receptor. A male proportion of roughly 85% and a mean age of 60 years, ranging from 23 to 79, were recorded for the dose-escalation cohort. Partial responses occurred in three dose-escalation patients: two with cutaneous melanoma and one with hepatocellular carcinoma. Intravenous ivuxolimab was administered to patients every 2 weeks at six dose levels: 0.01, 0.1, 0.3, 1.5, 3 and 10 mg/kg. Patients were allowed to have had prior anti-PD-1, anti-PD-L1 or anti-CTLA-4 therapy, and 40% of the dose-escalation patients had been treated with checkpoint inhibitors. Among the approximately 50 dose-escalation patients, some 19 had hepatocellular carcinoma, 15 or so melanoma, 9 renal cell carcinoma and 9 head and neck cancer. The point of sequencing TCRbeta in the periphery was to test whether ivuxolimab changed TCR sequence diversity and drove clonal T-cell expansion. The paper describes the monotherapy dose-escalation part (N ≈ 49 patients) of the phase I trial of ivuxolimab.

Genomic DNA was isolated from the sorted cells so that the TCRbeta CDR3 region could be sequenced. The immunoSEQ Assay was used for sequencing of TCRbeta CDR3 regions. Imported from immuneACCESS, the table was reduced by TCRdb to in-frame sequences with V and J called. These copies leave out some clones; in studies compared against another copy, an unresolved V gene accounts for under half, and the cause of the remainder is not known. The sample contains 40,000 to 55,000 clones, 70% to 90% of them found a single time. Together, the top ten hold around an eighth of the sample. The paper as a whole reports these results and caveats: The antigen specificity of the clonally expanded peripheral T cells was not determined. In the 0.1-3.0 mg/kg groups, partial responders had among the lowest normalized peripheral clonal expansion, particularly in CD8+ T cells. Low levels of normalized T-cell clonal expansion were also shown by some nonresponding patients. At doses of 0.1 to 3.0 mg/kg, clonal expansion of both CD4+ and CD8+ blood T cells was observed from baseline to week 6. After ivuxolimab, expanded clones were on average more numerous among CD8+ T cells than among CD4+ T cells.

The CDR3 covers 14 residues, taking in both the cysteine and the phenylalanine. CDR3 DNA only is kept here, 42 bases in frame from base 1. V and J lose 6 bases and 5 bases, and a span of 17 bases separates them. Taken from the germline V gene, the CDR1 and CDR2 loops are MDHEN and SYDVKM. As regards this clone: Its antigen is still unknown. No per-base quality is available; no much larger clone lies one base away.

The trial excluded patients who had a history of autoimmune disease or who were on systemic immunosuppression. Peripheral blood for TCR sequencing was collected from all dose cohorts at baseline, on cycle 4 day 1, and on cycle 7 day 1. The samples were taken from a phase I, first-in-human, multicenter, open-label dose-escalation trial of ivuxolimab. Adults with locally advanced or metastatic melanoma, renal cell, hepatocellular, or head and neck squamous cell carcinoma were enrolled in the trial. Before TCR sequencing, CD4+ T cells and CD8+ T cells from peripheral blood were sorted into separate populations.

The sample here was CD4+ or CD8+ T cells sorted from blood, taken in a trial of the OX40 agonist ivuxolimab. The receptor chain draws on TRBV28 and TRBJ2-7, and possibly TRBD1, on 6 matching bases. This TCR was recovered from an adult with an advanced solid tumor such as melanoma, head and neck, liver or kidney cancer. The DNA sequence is TGTGCCAGCAGCCAATACAGGGCGTCCAACGAGCAGTACTTC. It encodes CASSQYRASNEQYF.